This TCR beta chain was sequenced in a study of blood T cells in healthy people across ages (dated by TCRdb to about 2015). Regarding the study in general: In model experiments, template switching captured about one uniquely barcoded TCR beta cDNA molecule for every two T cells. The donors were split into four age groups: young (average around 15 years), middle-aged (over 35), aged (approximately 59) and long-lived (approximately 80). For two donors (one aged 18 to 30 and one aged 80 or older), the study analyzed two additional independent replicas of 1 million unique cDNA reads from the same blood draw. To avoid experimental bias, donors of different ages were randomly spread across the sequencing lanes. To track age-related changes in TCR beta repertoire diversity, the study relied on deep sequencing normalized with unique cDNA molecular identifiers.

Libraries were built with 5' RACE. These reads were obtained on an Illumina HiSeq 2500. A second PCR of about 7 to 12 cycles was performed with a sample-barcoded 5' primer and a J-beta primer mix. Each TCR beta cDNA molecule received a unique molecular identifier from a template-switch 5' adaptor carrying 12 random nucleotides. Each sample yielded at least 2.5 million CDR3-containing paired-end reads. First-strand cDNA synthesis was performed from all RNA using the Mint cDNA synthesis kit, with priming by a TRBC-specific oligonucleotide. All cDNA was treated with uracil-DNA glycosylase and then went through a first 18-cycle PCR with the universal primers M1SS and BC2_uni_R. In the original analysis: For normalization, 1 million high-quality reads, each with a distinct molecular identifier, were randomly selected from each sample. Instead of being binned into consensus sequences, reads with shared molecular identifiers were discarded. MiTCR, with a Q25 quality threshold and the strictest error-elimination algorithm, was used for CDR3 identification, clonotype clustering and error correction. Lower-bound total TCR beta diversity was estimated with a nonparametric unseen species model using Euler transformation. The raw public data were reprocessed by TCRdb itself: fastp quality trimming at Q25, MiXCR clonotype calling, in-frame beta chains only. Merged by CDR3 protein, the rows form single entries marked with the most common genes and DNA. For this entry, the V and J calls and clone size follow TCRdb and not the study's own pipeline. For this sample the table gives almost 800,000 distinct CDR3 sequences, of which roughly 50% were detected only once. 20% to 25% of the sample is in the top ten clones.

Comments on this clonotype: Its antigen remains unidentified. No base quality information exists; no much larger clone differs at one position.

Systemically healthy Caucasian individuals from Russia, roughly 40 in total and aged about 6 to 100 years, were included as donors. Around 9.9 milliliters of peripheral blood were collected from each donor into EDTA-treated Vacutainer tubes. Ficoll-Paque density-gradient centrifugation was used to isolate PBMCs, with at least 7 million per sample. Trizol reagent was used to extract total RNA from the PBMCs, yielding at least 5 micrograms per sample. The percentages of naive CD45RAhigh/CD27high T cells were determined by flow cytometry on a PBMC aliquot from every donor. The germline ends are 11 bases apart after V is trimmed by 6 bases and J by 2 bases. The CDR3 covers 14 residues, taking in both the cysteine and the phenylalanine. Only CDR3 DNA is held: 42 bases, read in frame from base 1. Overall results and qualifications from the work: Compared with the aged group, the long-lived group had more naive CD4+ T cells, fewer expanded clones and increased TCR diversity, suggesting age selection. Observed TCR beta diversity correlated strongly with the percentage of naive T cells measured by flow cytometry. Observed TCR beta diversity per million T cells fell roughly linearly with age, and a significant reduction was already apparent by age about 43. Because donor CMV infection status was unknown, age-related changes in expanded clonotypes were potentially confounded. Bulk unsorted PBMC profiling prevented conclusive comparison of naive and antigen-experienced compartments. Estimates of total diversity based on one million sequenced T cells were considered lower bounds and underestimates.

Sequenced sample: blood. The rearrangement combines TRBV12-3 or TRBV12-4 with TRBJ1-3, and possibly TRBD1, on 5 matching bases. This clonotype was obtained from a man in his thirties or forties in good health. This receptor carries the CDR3 CASRIRGTGNTIYF. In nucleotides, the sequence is TGTGCCAGCAGAATCCGGGGGACTGGAAACACCATATATTTT.